This T cell receptor beta chain derives from a study of CD8 T cell repertoires and HIV-1 epitope variants. At the level of the study: Each of Twenty-five Gag and Nef epitope peptides stimulated a separate culture. Enriched T cells were co-cultured with equal autologous T cell-negative cells. Separate from the cultures, 1M uncultured T cells served as baseline.

This CDR3 has 14 amino acids. With 5 bases removed from V and 2 bases from J, the gap between germline ends came to 13 bases. CDR1 is SGDLS, CDR2 YYNGEE, per germline. Sequenced by immunoSEQ multiplex PCR; TCRdb stores in-frame clones only, minus some. This table holds 3,000 or so clones, around 73% found once. Concerning this clone itself: Antigen specificity is unknown.

The V gene is TRBV9, the J gene TRBJ1-1; D unresolved. The source is a male donor with HIV. The sequenced sample consisted of cultured CD8+ T cells derived from PBMCs. The CDR3 region is CASSSDSSNTEAFF. DNA of the CDR3: TGTGCCAGCAGTTCCGACTCATCAAACACTGAAGCTTTCTTT.